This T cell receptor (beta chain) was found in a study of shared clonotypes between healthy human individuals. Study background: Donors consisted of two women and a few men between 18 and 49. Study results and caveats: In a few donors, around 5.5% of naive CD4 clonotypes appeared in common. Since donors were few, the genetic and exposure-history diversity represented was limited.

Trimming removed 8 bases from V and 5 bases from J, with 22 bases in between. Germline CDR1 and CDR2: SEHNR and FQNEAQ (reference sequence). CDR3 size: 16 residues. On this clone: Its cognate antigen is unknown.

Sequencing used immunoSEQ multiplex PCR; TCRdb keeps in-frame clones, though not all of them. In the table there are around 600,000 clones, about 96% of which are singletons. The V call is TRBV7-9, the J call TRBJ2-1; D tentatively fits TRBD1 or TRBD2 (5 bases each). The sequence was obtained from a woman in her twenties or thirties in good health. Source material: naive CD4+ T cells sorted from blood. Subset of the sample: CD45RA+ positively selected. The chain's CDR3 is CASSLDYAWGHNEQFF. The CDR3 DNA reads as TGTGCCAGCTCGTTAGACTACGCGTGGGGACACAATGAGCAGTTCTTC. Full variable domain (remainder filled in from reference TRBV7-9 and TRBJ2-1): DTGVSQNPRHKITKRGQNVTFRCDPISEHNRLYWYRQTLGQGPEFLTYFQNEAQLEKSRLLSDRFSAERPKGSFSTLEIQRTEQGDSAMYLCASSLDYAWGHNEQFFGPGTRLTVL.